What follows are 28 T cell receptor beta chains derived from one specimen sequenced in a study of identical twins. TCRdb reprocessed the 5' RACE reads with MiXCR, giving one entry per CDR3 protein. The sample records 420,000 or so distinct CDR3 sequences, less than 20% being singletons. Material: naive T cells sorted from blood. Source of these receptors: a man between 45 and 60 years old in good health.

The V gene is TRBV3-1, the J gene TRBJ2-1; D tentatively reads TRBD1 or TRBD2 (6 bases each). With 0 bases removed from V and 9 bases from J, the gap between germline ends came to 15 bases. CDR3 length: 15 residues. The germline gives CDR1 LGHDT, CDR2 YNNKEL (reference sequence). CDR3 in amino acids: CASSQEFWGAVEQFF. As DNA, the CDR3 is TGTGCCAGCAGCCAAGAATTCTGGGGGGCCGTTGAGCAGTTCTTC.

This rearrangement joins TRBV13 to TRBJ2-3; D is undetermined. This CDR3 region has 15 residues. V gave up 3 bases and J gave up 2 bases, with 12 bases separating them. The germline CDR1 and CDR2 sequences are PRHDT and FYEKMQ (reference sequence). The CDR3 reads CASSFPPLATDTQYF. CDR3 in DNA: TGTGCCAGCAGCTTCCCCCCCCTGGCCACAGATACGCAGTATTTT.

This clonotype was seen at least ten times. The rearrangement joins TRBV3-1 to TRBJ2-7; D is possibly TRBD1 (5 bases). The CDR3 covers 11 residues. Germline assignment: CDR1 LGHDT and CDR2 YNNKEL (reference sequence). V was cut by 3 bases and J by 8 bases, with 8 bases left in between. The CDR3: CASSQSGKQYF. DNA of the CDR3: TGTGCCAGCAGCCAGTCAGGGAAGCAGTACTTC.

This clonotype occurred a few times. This CDR3 is CASSYFLGANNEQFF. In DNA, the CDR3 is TGTGCCAGCAGTTACTTCCTAGGGGCGAACAATGAGCAGTTCTTC. The chain is built from TRBV6-2 or TRBV6-3 and TRBJ2-1; D is possibly TRBD1 (5 bases). The CDR3 has 15 residues. The germline V gene encodes CDR1 MNHEY and CDR2 SVGEGT. Trimming removed 1 base at V and 5 bases at J, with 12 bases between.

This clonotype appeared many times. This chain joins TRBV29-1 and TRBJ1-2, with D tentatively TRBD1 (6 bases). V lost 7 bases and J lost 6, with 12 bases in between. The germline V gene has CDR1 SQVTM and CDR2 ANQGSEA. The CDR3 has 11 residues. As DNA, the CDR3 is TGCAGCGCCTCACAGGGTAATGGCTACACCTTC. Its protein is CSASQGNGYTF.

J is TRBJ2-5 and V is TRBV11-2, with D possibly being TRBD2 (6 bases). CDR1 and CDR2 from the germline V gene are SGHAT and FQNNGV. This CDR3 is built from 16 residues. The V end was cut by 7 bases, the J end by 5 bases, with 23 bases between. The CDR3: CASTTLSGTRGETQYF. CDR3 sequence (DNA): TGTGCCAGCACCACCCTATCCGGCACCCGGGGGGAGACCCAGTACTTC.

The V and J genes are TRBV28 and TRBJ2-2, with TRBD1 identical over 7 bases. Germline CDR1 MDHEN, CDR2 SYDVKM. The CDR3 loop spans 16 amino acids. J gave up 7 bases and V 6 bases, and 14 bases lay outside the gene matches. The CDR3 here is CASRLRDSSFGGELFF. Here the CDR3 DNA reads TGTGCCAGCAGGCTCCGGGACAGCAGCTTTGGCGGGGAGCTGTTTTTT.

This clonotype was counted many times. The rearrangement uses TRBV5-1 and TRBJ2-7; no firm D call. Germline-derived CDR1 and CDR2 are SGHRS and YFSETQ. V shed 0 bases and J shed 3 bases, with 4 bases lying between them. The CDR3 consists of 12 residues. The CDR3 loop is CASSLGDYEQYF. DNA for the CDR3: TGCGCCAGCAGCTTGGGAGACTACGAGCAGTACTTC.

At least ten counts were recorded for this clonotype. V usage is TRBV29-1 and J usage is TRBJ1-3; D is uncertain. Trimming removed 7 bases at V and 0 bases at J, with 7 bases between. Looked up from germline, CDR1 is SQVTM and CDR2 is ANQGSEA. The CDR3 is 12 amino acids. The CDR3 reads CSATTSGNTIYF. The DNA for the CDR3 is TGCAGCGCTACAACCTCTGGAAACACCATATATTTT.

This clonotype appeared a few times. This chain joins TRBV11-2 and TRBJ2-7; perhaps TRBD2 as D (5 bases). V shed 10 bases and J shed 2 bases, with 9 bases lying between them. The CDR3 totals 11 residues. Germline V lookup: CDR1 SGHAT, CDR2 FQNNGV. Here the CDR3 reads CAMGAPYEQYF. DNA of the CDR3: TGTGCCATGGGAGCCCCCTACGAGCAGTACTTC.

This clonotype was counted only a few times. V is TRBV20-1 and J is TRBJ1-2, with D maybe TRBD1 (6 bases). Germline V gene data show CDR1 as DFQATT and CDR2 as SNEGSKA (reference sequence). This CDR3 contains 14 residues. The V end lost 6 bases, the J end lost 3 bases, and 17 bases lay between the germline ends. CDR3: CSAPLQGLDYGYTF. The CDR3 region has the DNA TGCAGTGCCCCGCTACAGGGACTAGACTATGGCTACACCTTC.

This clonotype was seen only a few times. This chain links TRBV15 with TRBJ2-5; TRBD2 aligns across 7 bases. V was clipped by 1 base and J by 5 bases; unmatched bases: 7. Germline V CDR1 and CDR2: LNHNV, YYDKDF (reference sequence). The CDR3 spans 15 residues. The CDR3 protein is CATSRGDAGAETQYF. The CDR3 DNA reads TGTGCCACCAGCAGAGGGGATGCGGGAGCCGAGACCCAGTACTTC.

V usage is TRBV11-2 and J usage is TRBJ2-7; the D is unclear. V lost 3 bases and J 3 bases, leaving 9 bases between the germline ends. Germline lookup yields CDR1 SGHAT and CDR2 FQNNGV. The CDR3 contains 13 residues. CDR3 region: CASSFGRFYEQYF. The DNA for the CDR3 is TGTGCCAGCAGCTTCGGCAGGTTCTACGAGCAGTACTTC.

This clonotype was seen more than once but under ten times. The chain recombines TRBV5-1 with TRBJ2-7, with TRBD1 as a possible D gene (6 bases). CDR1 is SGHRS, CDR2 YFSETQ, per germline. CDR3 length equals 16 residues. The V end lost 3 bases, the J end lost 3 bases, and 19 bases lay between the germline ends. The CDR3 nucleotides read TGCGCCAGCAGCTCCCACGGGACAAAAGCCCTCTACGAGCAGTACTTC. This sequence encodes CASSSHGTKALYEQYF.

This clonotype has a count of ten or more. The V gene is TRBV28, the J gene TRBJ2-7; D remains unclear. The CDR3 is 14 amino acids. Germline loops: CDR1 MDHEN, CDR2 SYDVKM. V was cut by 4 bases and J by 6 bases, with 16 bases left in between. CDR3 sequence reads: CASSWHSRSGEQYF. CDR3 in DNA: TGTGCCAGCAGTTGGCACTCCAGGTCTGGCGAGCAGTACTTC.

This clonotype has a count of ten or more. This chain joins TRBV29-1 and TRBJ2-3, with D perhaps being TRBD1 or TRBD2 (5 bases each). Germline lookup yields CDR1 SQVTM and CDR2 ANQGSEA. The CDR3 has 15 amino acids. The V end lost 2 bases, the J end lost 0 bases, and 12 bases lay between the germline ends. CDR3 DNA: TGCAGCGTTGAAAACCCGGGACCTAGCACAGATACGCAGTATTTT. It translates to CSVENPGPSTDTQYF.

The CDR3 coding sequence is TGCAGTGCTAGAGACCTAGCGGGGCTTTGGCATGAGCAGTTCTTC. Translating it yields CSARDLAGLWHEQFF. The genes are TRBV20-1 and TRBJ2-1; TRBD2 agrees at 9 bases. Trimming took 0 bases from V and 8 from J; bases not matched to a gene: 8. Germline V gene data show CDR1 as DFQATT and CDR2 as SNEGSKA (reference sequence). This CDR3 spans 15 amino acids.

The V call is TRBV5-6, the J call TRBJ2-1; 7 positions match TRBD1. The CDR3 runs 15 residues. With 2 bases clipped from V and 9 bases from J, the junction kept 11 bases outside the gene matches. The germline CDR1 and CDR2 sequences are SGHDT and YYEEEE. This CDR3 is CASSLAGGLQSEQFF. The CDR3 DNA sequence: TGTGCCAGCAGCTTAGCAGGGGGATTACAATCTGAGCAGTTCTTC.

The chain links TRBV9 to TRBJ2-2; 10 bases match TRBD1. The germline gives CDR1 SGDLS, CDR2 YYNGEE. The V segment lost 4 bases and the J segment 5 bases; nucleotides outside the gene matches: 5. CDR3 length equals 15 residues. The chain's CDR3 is CASSLGTGETGELFF. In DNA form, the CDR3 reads TGTGCCAGCAGCCTCGGGACAGGGGAAACCGGGGAGCTGTTTTTT.

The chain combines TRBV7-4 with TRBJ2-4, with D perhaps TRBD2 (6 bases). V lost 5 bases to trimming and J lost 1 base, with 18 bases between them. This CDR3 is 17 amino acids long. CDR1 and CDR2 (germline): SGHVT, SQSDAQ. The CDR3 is CASSPRYPSAAKNIQYF. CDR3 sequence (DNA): TGTGCCAGCAGCCCCCGGTACCCTAGCGCCGCCAAAAACATTCAGTACTTC.

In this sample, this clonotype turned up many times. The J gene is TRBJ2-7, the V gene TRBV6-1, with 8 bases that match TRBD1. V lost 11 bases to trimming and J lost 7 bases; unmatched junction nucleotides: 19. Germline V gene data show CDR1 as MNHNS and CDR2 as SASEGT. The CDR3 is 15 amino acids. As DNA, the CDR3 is TGTGCCTCAAGGGCCCGGACAGGGAGATTCGAAGAGCAGTACTTC. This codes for CASRARTGRFEEQYF.

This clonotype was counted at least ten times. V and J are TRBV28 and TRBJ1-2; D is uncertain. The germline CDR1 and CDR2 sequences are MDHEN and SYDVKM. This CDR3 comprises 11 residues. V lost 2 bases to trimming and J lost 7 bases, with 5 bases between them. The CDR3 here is CASSLRSGYTF. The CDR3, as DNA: TGTGCCAGCAGTTTACGTTCTGGCTACACCTTC.

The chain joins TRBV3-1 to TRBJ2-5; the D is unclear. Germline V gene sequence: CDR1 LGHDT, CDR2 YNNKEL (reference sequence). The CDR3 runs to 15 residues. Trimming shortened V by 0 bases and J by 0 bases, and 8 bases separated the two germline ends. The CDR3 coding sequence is TGTGCCAGCAGCCAAGACTGGCGCTACCAAGAGACCCAGTACTTC. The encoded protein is CASSQDWRYQETQYF.

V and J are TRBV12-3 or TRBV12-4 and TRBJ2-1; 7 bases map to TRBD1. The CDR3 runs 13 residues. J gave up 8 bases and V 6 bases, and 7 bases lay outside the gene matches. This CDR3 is CASRSTGLDEQFF. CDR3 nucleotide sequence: TGTGCCAGCAGGTCGACAGGGTTAGATGAGCAGTTCTTC.

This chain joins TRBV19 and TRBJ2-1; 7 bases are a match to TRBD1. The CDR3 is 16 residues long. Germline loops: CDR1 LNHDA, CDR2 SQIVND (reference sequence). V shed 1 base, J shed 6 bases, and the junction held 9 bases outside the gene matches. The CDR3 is CASSIGPTGSGNEQFF. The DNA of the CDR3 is TGTGCCAGTAGTATAGGCCCGACAGGGTCAGGCAATGAGCAGTTCTTC. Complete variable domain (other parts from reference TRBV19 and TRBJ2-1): DGGITQSPKYLFRKEGQNVTLSCEQNLNHDAMYWYRQDPGQGLRLIYYSQIVNDFQKGDIAEGYSVSREKKESFPLTVTSAQKNPTAFYLCASSIGPTGSGNEQFFGPGTRLTVL.

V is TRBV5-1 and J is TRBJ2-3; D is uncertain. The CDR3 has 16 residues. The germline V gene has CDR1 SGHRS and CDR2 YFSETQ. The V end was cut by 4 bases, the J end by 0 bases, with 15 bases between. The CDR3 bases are TGCGCCAGCAGCGCCACCTTTATTGGTAGCACAGATACGCAGTATTTT. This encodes CASSATFIGSTDTQYF.

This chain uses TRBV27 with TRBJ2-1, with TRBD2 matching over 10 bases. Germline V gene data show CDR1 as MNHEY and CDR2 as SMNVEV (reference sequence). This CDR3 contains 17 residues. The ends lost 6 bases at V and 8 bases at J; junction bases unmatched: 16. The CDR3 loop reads CASSDTGLAVPPHEQFF. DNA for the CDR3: TGTGCCAGCAGCGATACCGGACTAGCGGTTCCACCCCATGAGCAGTTCTTC.

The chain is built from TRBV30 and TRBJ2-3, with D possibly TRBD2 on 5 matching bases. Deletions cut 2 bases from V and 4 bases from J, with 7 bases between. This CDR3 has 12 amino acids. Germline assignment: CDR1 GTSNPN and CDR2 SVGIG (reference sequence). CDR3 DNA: TGTGCCTGGAGTTCCGGGGCAGATACGCAGTATTTT. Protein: CAWSSGADTQYF.